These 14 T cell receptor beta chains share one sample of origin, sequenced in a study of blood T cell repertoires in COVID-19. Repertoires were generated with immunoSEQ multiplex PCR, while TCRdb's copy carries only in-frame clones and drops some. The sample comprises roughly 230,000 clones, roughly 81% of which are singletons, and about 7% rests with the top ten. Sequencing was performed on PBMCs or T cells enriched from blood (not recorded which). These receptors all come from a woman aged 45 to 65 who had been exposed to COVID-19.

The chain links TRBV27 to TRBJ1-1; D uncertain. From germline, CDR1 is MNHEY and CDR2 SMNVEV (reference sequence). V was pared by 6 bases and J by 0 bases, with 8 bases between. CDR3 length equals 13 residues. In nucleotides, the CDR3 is TGTGCCAGCAGAGGACTTCTGAACACTGAAGCTTTCTTT. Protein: CASRGLLNTEAFF.

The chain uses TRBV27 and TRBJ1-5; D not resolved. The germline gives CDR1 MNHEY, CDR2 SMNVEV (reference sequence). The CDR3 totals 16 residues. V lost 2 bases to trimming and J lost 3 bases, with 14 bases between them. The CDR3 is CASSLDGVRTNQPQHF. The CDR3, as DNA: TGTGCCAGCAGTTTAGACGGGGTGAGGACCAATCAGCCCCAGCATTTT.

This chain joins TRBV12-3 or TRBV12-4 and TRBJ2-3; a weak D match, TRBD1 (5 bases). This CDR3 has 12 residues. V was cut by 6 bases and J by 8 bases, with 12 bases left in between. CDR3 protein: CASRGAPVTQYF. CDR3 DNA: TGTGCCAGCAGAGGGGCCCCGGTTACGCAGTATTTT.

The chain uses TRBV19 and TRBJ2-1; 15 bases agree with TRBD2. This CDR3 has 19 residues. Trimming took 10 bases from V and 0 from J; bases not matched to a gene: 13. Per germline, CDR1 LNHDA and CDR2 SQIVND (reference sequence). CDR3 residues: CATGRGTSGGPSSYNEQFF. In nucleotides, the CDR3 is TGTGCCACCGGTAGGGGGACTAGCGGGGGGCCAAGCTCCTACAATGAGCAGTTCTTC.

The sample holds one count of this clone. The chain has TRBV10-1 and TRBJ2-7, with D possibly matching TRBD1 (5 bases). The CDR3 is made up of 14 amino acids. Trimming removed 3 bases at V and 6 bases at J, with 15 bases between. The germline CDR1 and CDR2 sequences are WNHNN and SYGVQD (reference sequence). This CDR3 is CASSEGQGKGEQYF. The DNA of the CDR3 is TGCGCCAGCAGTGAAGGGCAGGGTAAAGGCGAGCAGTACTTC.

Written as DNA, the CDR3 is TGTGCCAGTAGCTCACAGGAGCCGATAGACACCGGGGAGCTGTTTTTT. It translates to CASSSQEPIDTGELFF. The genes are TRBV19 and TRBJ2-2, with a possible D match to TRBD1 (5 bases). The CDR3 runs 16 residues. Germline CDR1 reads LNHDA; CDR2 reads SQIVND (reference sequence). V gave up 6 bases and J gave up 3 bases, with 17 bases separating them.

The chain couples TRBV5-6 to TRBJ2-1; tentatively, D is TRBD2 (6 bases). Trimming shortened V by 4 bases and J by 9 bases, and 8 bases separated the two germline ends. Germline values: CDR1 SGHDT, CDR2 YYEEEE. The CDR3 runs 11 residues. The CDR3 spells CASSLGGEQFF. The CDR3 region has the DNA TGTGCCAGCAGCCTGGGAGGTGAGCAGTTCTTC.

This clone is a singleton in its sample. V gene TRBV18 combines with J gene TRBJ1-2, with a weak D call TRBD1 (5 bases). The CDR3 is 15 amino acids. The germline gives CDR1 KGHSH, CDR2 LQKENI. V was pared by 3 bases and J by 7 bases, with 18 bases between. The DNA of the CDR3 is TGTGCCAGCTCACCCTCGACTTTGGGGCACGGTGGCTACACCTTC. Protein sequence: CASSPSTLGHGGYTF.

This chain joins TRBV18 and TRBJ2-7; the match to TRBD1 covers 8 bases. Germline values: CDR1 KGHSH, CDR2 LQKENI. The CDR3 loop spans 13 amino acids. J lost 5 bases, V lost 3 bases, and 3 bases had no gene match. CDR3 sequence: CASSPTGDHEQYF. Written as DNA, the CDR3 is TGTGCCAGCTCACCGACAGGGGACCACGAGCAGTACTTC.

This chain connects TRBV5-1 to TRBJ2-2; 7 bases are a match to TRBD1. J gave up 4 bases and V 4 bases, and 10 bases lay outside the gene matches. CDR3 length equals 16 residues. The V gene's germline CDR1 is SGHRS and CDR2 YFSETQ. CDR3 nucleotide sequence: TGCGCCAGCAGCGTAGAGACAGGGATAACCACCGGGGAGCTGTTTTTT. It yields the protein CASSVETGITTGELFF.

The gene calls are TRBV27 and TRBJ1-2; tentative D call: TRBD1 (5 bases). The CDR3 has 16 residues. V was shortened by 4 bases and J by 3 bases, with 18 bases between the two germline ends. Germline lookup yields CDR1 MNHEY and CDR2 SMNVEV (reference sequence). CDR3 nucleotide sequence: TGTGCCAGCAGTTCGGTTGCATTAAGGGGTGACTATGGCTACACCTTC. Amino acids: CASSSVALRGDYGYTF.

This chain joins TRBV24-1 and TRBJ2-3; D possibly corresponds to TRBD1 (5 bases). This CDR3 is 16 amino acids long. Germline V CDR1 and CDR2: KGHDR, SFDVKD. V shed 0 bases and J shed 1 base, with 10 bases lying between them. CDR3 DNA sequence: TGTGCCACCAGTGATTTGACAGGAGCCGGCACAGATACGCAGTATTTT. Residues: CATSDLTGAGTDTQYF.

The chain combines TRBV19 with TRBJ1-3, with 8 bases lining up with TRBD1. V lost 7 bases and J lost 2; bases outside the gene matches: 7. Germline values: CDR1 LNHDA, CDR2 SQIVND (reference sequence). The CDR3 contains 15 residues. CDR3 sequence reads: CASIDRGTAGNTIYF. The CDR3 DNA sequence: TGTGCCAGTATTGACAGGGGAACGGCTGGAAACACCATATATTTT.

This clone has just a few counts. The CDR3 region has the DNA TGTGCCAGCAGTTTAAAGCCAAACTATGGCTACACCTTC. This codes for CASSLKPNYGYTF. The chain carries TRBV12-3 or TRBV12-4 and TRBJ1-2, with no clear D. The CDR3 has 13 amino acids. Deletions cut 2 bases from V and 2 bases from J, with 6 bases between.